These 13 T cell receptor beta chains were all obtained from the same sample, sequenced in a study of a mutant IDH1 vaccine in newly diagnosed glioma. Only in-frame clones appear in the TCRdb table, and some are missing; sequencing was by immunoSEQ multiplex PCR. This table has about 21,000 clones, 89% appearing once. Documented time point: week 11, during vaccination. Doses comprised 300 ug of mutant IDH1 20-mer peptide each, plus topical imiquimod. No antigens are known for them. The sequences come from PBMCs, collected from a glioma patient whose treatment included an IDH1 peptide vaccine. Receptors originate from a woman between 40 and 50 years old with glioma.

J is TRBJ1-4 and V is TRBV25-1; the D is unclear. The ends were cut back, 4 bases at V and 0 bases at J, with 9 bases in the middle. The CDR3 loop spans 15 amino acids. Germline V gene sequence: CDR1 MGHDK, CDR2 SYGVNS. The CDR3 region is CASSADRATNEKLFF. The CDR3 DNA reads as TGTGCCAGCAGTGCCGACCGGGCAACTAATGAAAAACTGTTTTTT. Supplemented by reference TRBV25-1 and TRBJ1-4, the full variable domain reads EADIYQTPRYLVIGTGKKITLECSQTMGHDKMYWYQQDPGMELHLIHYSYGVNSTEKGDLSSESTVSRIRTEHFPLTLESARPSHTSQYLCASSADRATNEKLFFGSGTQLSVL.

The rearrangement joins TRBV7-2 to TRBJ1-5; perhaps TRBD1 as D (6 bases). The CDR3 loop spans 14 amino acids. V lost 6 bases to trimming and J lost 7 bases, with 16 bases between them. Per germline, CDR1 SGHTA and CDR2 FQGNSA. CDR3 loop: CASSLTGRRQPQHF. The CDR3 DNA is TGTGCCAGCAGTCTCACAGGGAGGCGGCAGCCCCAGCATTTT.

This clone was observed a single time. The V and J genes are TRBV7-2 and TRBJ2-2, with 9 bases matching TRBD2. V dropped 1 base and J dropped 5; count of bases not matched to a gene: 2. This CDR3 region has 15 residues. Germline V gives CDR1 SGHTA, CDR2 FQGNSA. The chain's CDR3 is CASSLGLAGTGELFF. The DNA of the CDR3 is TGTGCCAGCAGCTTAGGGCTAGCGGGGACCGGGGAGCTGTTTTTT.

This chain joins TRBV6-1 and TRBJ2-2, with TRBD1 matching over 7 bases. CDR3 length: 17 amino acids. V was clipped by 1 base and J by 4 bases; unmatched bases: 9. Germline loops: CDR1 MNHNS, CDR2 SASEGT. CDR3 nucleotides: TGTGCCAGCAGTGAAGAAGGGGGCGCGCTATCCACCGGGGAGCTGTTTTTT. Its translation: CASSEEGGALSTGELFF.

V usage is TRBV30 and J usage is TRBJ2-5; D is perhaps TRBD2 (6 bases). The CDR3 consists of 14 residues. Germline loops: CDR1 GTSNPN, CDR2 SVGIG (reference sequence). With 0 bases removed from V and 7 bases from J, the gap between germline ends came to 15 bases. The CDR3 nucleotides read TGTGCCTGGAGTGTTTTAGTGAGGCGGGGGACCCAGTACTTC. Translation gives CAWSVLVRRGTQYF.

The genes are TRBV29-1 and TRBJ2-1; TRBD1 agrees at 7 bases. Germline values: CDR1 SQVTM, CDR2 ANQGSEA. The V gene end was trimmed by 4 bases and the J gene end by 4 bases; junction bases not matched to a gene: 7. The CDR3 is made up of 14 amino acids. The CDR3 nucleotides read TGCAGCGTTGGGGGACGGGACAGATACAATGAGCAGTTCTTC. It specifies CSVGGRDRYNEQFF.

This chain connects TRBV19 to TRBJ1-1, with TRBD1 matching 9 bases. Germline lookup yields CDR1 LNHDA and CDR2 SQIVND (reference sequence). V lost 5 bases, J lost 5 bases, and 9 bases stayed unmatched. This CDR3 region has 15 residues. The CDR3 here is CASSPLDRGETEAFF. In DNA form, the CDR3 reads TGTGCCAGTAGTCCCCTGGACAGGGGTGAGACTGAAGCTTTCTTT.

Notes on this clone: A junction end diverges from the germline sequence, so it may reflect a read error. CDR3 protein: CASTESGELFF. In DNA form, the CDR3 reads TGTGCCAGCACTGAAAGCGGGGAGCTGTTTTTT. V gene TRBV2 combines with J gene TRBJ2-2; no definite D call. Germline loops: CDR1 SNHLY, CDR2 FYNNEI. The CDR3 has 11 residues.

The rearrangement uses TRBV10-3 and TRBJ2-1; D is unclear. CDR1 is ENHRY and CDR2 is SYGVKD in the germline V gene. The CDR3 runs 11 residues. Deletions cut 4 bases from V and 7 bases from J, with 5 bases between. CDR3 region: CAISAGNEQFF. The CDR3 bases are TGTGCCATCAGTGCTGGGAATGAGCAGTTCTTC.

The chain links TRBV5-4 to TRBJ2-6, with D perhaps TRBD1 or TRBD2 (7 bases each). This CDR3 has 18 amino acids. V lost 4 bases, J lost 0 bases, and 17 bases lay in between. Germline CDR1 SGHNT, CDR2 YYREEE (reference sequence). The CDR3 sequence is CASSPTGRGSSGANVLTF. The CDR3 DNA sequence: TGTGCCAGCAGCCCGACAGGGAGGGGGTCCTCTGGGGCCAACGTCCTGACTTTC.

J is TRBJ2-3 and V is TRBV6-1; D not certain. CDR3 size: 16 residues. Germline V gives CDR1 MNHNS, CDR2 SASEGT. The germline V and J ends were trimmed by 4 bases and 6 bases, with 20 bases remaining between them. The CDR3 is CASSAFLDPASDTQYF. DNA of the CDR3: TGTGCCAGCAGTGCCTTTTTAGACCCCGCGTCGGATACGCAGTATTTT.

V is TRBV15 and J is TRBJ2-7, with 7 positions matching TRBD2. The CDR3 totals 22 residues. The ends lost 0 bases at V and 2 bases at J; junction bases unmatched: 25. From germline, CDR1 is LNHNV and CDR2 YYDKDF (reference sequence). CDR3 sequence: CATSREPGWGGRAPLLTYEQYF. The CDR3 bases are TGTGCCACCAGCAGAGAACCCGGGTGGGGGGGGAGGGCCCCTCTACTGACCTACGAGCAGTACTTC.

The rearrangement joins TRBV6-5 to TRBJ1-1; TRBD1 aligns across 10 bases. CDR1 is MNHEY, CDR2 SVGAGI, per germline. Unmatched junction bases numbered 6, after V lost 4 bases and J lost 4 bases. The CDR3 spans 15 residues. CDR3: CASSSSGQGTTEAFF. In nucleotides, the CDR3 is TGTGCCAGCAGTTCGTCGGGACAGGGGACCACTGAAGCTTTCTTT.